This T cell receptor beta chain is drawn from a study of OX40 agonist ivuxolimab in advanced cancers. Across the study: The dose-escalation group included hepatocellular carcinoma, melanoma, renal cell carcinoma and head and neck cancer. Three patients had partial responses: one hepatocellular carcinoma, two cutaneous melanoma. Overall study results and limits: With doses of 0.1 to 3.0 mg/kg, CD4+ and CD8+ blood T cells had undergone clonal expansion by week 6.

This clone was found once. Its antigen is undetermined. Clones were read by immunoSEQ multiplex PCR, and TCRdb kept only the in-frame ones, dropping some. This sample carries roughly 50,000 clones, roughly 90% of them seen once, and the ten largest clones take 12%. The germline V gene has CDR1 MGHRA and CDR2 YSYEKL. This CDR3 region has 17 residues. The V gene end was trimmed by 1 base and the J gene end by 2 bases; junction bases not matched to a gene: 6. This sequence originates from an adult with an advanced solid tumor such as melanoma, head and neck, liver or kidney cancer. Here the sequenced sample was CD4+ or CD8+ T cells sorted from blood, taken in a trial of the OX40 agonist ivuxolimab. The chain couples TRBV4-1 to TRBJ1-2; 11 positions match TRBD1. The CDR3 reads CASSQVRTGGINYGYTF. Written as DNA, the CDR3 is TGCGCCAGCAGCCAAGTCAGGACAGGGGGCATCAACTATGGCTACACCTTC.